This TCR beta chain was sequenced during a study of STAT5B mutations in CD4+ large granular lymphocyte leukemia. CDR3 length: 16 amino acids. The V gene lost 0 bases and the J gene lost 3 bases, with 16 bases spanning the gap. From germline, CDR1 is SGHNT and CDR2 YYREEE (reference sequence). The assay was run at survey level. The method was immunoSEQ multiplex PCR; TCRdb's version includes in-frame clones alone and lacks a portion of them. The sample includes 32,000 or so clones, nearly 90% of them seen just once. The sample taken for sequencing was CD4+ T cells from blood buffy coats. The TCR originated in a human donor in good health. This sequence joins TRBV5-4 and TRBJ2-7, with D possibly called TRBD1 or TRBD2 (5 bases each). CDR3 in DNA: TGTGCCAGCAGCTTGGACGGGGCTAGCACATTCTACGAGCAGTACTTC. Translation gives CASSLDGASTFYEQYF.